This TCR beta chain was sequenced for a study of cytomegalovirus exposure and HLA in healthy donors. Study-wide points: Subsequent analysis found a tendency for first-cohort TCR clusters to co-occur within the 110 or so validation repertoires.

TCRdb's copy holds only in-frame clones and misses some; the assay was immunoSEQ multiplex PCR. The data contain around 93,000 clones, 85% of them singletons. As to this clone: Its target is not known.

The sequenced material came from PBMCs. This clonotype was obtained from a man between 18 and 29 years old in good health and CMV-seropositive.

CDR3 DNA: TGCGCCAGCAGCCTCGGGTACCTTACTGAAGCTTTCTTT. Protein product: CASSLGYLTEAFF. The rearrangement uses TRBV5-1 and TRBJ1-1; no definite D call. Trimming removed 4 bases from V and 5 bases from J, with 12 bases in between. Germline values: CDR1 SGHRS, CDR2 YFSETQ. The CDR3 has 13 amino acids.